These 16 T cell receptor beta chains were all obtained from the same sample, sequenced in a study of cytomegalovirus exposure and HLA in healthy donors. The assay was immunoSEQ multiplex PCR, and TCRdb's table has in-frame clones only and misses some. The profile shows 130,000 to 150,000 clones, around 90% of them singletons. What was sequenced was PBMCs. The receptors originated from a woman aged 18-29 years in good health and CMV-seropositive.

The CDR3 DNA reads as TGTGCCAGCAGCCAACCTGGACTAGCCACAGATACGCAGTATTTT. As protein: CASSQPGLATDTQYF. V usage is TRBV4-2 and J usage is TRBJ2-3, with TRBD2 matching 8 bases. CDR1 and CDR2 (germline): LGHNA, YNFKEQ. After removal of 2 bases from V and 2 bases from J, the junction contained 3 bases not matched to a gene. The CDR3 contains 15 residues.

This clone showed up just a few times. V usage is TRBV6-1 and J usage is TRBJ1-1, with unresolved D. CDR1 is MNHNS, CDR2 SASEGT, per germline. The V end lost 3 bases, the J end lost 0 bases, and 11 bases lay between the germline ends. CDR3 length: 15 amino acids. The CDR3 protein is CASSDLPGLNTEAFF. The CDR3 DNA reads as TGTGCCAGCAGTGACCTGCCCGGGTTGAACACTGAAGCTTTCTTT.

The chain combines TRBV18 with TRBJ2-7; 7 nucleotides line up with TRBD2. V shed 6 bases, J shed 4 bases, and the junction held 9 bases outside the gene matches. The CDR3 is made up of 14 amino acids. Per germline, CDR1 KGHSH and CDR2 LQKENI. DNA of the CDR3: TGTGCCAGCTCTCCTGGGGGGAGGGTTTACGAGCAGTACTTC. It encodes CASSPGGRVYEQYF.

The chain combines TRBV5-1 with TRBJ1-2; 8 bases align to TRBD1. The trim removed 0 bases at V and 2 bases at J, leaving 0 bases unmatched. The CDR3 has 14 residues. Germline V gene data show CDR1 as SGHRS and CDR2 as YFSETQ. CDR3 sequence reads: CASSLDRGNYGYTF. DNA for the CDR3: TGCGCCAGCAGCTTGGACAGGGGGAACTATGGCTACACCTTC.

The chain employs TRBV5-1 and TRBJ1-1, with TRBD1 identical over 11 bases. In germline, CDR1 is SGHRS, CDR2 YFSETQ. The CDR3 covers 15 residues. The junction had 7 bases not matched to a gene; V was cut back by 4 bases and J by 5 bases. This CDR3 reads CASSPDRGQWTEAFF. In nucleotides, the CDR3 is TGCGCCAGCAGCCCGGACAGGGGGCAGTGGACTGAAGCTTTCTTT.

CDR3 nucleotide sequence: TGTGCCAGCAGTTTTCATCCGGGACAGCCCTATGGCTACACCTTC. Translation gives CASSFHPGQPYGYTF. J is TRBJ1-2 and V is TRBV27, with 7 nucleotides matching TRBD1. With 3 bases clipped from V and 4 bases from J, the junction kept 8 bases outside the gene matches. Per germline, CDR1 MNHEY and CDR2 SMNVEV (reference sequence). The CDR3 is 15 amino acids.

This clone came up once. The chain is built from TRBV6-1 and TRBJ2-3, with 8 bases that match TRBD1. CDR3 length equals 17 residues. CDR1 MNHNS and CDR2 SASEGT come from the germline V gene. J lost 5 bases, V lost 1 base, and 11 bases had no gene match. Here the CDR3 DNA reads TGTGCCAGCAGTGAAGTAACGGGCTCAGGGGGCAGAGATACGCAGTATTTT. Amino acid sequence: CASSEVTGSGGRDTQYF.

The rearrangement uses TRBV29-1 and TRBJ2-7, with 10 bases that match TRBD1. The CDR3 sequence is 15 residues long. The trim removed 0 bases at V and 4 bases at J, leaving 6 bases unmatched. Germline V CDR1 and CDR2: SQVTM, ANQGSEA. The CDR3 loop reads CSVEEISDRGYEQYF. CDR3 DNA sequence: TGCAGCGTTGAAGAGATCTCGGACAGGGGGTACGAGCAGTACTTC.

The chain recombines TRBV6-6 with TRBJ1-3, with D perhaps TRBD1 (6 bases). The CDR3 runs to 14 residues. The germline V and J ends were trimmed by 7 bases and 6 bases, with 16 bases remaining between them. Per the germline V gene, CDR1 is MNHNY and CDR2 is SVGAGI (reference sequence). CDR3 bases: TGTGCCAGCACCGACAGGTCTGTGGCAAACACCATATATTTT. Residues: CASTDRSVANTIYF.

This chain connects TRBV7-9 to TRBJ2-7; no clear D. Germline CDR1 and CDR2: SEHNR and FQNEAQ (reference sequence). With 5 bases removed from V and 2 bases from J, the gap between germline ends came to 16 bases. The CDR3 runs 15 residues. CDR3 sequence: CASSPQTGTPYEQYF. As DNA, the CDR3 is TGTGCCAGCAGCCCCCAGACTGGTACACCCTACGAGCAGTACTTC.

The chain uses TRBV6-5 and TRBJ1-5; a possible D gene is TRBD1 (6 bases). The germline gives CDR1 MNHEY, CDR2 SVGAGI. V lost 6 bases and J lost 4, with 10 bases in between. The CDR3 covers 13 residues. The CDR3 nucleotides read TGTGCCAGCAGACAGGGTGGGAATCAGCCCCAGCATTTT. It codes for CASRQGGNQPQHF.

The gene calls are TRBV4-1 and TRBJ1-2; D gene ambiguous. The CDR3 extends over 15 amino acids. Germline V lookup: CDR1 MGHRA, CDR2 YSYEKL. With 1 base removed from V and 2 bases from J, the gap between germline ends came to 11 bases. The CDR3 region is CASSQGSAVNYGYTF. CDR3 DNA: TGCGCCAGCAGCCAAGGCAGTGCGGTAAACTATGGCTACACCTTC.

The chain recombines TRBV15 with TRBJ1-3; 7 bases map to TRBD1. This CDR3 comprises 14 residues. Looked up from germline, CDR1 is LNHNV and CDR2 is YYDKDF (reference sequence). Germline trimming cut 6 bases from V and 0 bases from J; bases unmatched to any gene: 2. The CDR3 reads CATRDRSSGNTIYF. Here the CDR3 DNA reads TGTGCCACCAGGGACAGGTCCTCTGGAAACACCATATATTTT.

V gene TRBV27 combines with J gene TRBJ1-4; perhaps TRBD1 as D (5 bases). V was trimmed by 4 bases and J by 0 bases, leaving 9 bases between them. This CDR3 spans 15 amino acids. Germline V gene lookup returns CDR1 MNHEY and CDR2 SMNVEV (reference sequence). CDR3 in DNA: TGTGCCAGCAGTTCCACAGGCGCAACTAATGAAAAACTGTTTTTT. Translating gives CASSSTGATNEKLFF.

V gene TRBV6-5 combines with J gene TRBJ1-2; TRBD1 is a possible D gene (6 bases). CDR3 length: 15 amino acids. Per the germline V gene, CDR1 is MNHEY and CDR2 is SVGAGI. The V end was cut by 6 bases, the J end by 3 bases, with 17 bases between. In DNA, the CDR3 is TGTGCCAGCAGAAGATTTTCGGGACACCACTATGGCTACACCTTC. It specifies CASRRFSGHHYGYTF.

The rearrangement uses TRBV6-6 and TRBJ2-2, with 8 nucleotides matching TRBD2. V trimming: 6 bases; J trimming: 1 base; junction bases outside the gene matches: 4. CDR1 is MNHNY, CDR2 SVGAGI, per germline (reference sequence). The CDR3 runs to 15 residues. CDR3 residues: CASRQRGRNTGELFF. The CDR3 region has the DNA TGTGCCAGCAGACAGCGGGGGAGGAACACCGGGGAGCTGTTTTTT.